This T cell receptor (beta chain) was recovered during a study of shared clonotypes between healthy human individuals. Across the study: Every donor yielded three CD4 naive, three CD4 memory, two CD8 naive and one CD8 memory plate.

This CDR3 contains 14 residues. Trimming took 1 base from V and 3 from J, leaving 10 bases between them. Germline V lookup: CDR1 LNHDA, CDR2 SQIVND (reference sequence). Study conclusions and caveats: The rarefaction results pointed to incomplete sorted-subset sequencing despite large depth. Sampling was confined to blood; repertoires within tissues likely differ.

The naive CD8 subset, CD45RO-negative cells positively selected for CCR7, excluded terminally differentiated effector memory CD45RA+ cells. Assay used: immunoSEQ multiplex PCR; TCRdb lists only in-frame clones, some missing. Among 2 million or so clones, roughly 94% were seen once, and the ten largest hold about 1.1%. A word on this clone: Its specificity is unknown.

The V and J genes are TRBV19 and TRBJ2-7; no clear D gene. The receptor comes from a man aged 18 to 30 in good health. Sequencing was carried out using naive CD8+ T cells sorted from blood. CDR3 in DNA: TGTGCCAGTAGTATAGCTATTACGAACTACGAGCAGTACTTC. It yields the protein CASSIAITNYEQYF.